Below are 9 T cell receptor beta chains sequenced from a single sample in a study of blood T cells in healthy people across ages. A sample-barcoded 5' primer and a J-beta primer mix were used in a second PCR of roughly 7 to 12 cycles. Using its own MiXCR run on the 5' RACE reads, TCRdb lists one record per CDR3 protein. This sample has hundreds of thousands of distinct CDR3 sequences, with roughly 50% found just once. The sequenced sample consisted of blood. The receptors originated from a man aged 35 to 55 in good health.

The J gene is TRBJ1-3, the V gene TRBV6-5; possibly TRBD1 for D (6 bases). The length of the CDR3 is 15 residues. The V gene's germline CDR1 is MNHEY and CDR2 SVGAGI. The V end lost 6 bases, the J end lost 3 bases, and 15 bases lay between the germline ends. CDR3 coding DNA: TGTGCCAGCAGCCCGACCCCAGGGGATGGAAACACCATATATTTT. Translation gives CASSPTPGDGNTIYF.

The V call is TRBV6-5, the J call TRBJ2-3; 10 bases align to TRBD2. In germline, CDR1 is MNHEY, CDR2 SVGAGI. CDR3 length: 15 residues. The junction had 4 bases not matched to a gene; V was cut back by 4 bases and J by 3 bases. This CDR3 reads CASSSLGLATDTQYF. As DNA, the CDR3 is TGTGCCAGCAGTTCGTTGGGACTAGCGACAGATACGCAGTATTTT.

The chain combines TRBV4-3 with TRBJ2-1, with no clear D. The end of the DNA fits TRBJ2-7 better, so the J call may be wrong. The CDR3 runs to 14 residues. Germline V gene sequence: CDR1 LGHNA, CDR2 YSLEER. The CDR3 spells CASSRESNAYEQYF. The CDR3, as DNA: TGCGCCAGCAGCCGGGAATCTAACGCCTACGAGCAGTACTTC.

This clonotype was observed a few times. The V gene is TRBV14, the J gene TRBJ1-2; D gene unclear. The CDR3 consists of 17 residues. CDR1 is SGHDN, CDR2 FVKESK, per germline. Trimming took 1 base from V and 4 from J, leaving 19 bases between them. The CDR3: CASSQGLRGYSLYGYTF. The CDR3 nucleotides read TGTGCCAGCAGCCAAGGGCTTCGGGGATATAGCCTCTATGGCTACACCTTC.

The CDR3 here is CASSTRLAGGIDNEQFF. CDR3 nucleotide sequence: TGTGCCAGCAGTACTCGACTAGCGGGAGGGATAGACAATGAGCAGTTCTTC. The chain is built from TRBV12-3 or TRBV12-4 and TRBJ2-1, with 14 bases identical to TRBD2. Trimming removed 5 bases from V and 5 bases from J; junction bases left unmatched: 8. The CDR3 consists of 17 residues.

This sequence joins TRBV11-3 and TRBJ2-1, with 9 bases that match TRBD1. CDR1 SGHNT and CDR2 YENEEA come from the germline V gene. This CDR3 has 16 residues. With V trimmed by 5 bases and J by 2 bases, 7 bases remained unmatched. CDR3 bases: TGTGCCAGCAGCGACTGGGACAGGGTCACCTACAATGAGCAGTTCTTC. Translation: CASSDWDRVTYNEQFF. Based on the CDR3 plus reference TRBV11-3 and TRBJ2-1, the full variable domain is EAGVVQSPRYKIIEKKQPVAFWCNPISGHNTLYWYLQNLGQGPELLIRYENEEAVDDSQLPKDRFSAERLKGVDSTLKIQPAELGDSAVYLCASSDWDRVTYNEQFFGPGTRLTVL.

V usage is TRBV20-1 and J usage is TRBJ2-4; no clear D. The J call may not be correct, given that the DNA end is closer to TRBJ2-5. The CDR3 has 10 amino acids. Germline lookup yields CDR1 DFQATT and CDR2 SNEGSKA (reference sequence). CDR3 DNA: TGCAGTGCTAGCTCGGAGACCCAGTACTTC. This translates into CSASSETQYF.

The rearrangement links TRBV2 to TRBJ2-7; maybe TRBD2 (6 bases). CDR1 is SNHLY and CDR2 is FYNNEI in the germline V gene. The CDR3 extends over 13 amino acids. V gave up 8 bases and J gave up 1 base, with 12 bases separating them. Here the CDR3 DNA reads TGTGCCAGCGTATGGGGACTTTCCTACGAGCAGTACTTC. It translates to CASVWGLSYEQYF.

The CDR3 sequence is CASSPRDANYGYTF. DNA for the CDR3: TGTGCCAGCAGCCCTCGAGATGCTAACTATGGCTACACCTTC. The chain carries TRBV14 and TRBJ1-2; D is undetermined. Germline V CDR1 and CDR2: SGHDN, FVKESK. Trimming pared 4 bases from V and 0 bases from J, leaving 9 bases between. This CDR3 has 14 residues.